Shown below are 15 T cell receptor beta chains from a single sample sequenced in a study of CD8 T cells in Susac syndrome. Random-hexamer reverse transcription was applied to about 0.45 to 1 ug RNA. TCRdb re-called the immunoSEQ multiplex PCR reads through MiXCR, storing one row per CDR3 protein. The sample yields fewer than 200,000 distinct CDR3 sequences, about 93% seen once. Material: CD4+ T cells from PBMCs. These receptor sequences come from a human donor in good health.

The gene calls are TRBV18 and TRBJ1-1; D ambiguous. The CDR3 loop spans 13 amino acids. CDR1 KGHSH and CDR2 LQKENI come from the germline V gene. The germline V and J ends were trimmed by 4 bases and 3 bases, with 9 bases remaining between them. DNA for the CDR3: TGTGCCAGCTCACAGTCTTGGGACACTGAAGCTTTCTTT. It codes for CASSQSWDTEAFF. The whole variable domain, filled in from reference TRBV18 and TRBJ1-1, reads NAGVMQNPRHLVRRRGQEARLRCSPMKGHSHVYWYRQLPEEGLKFMVYLQKENIIDESGMPKERFSAEFPKEGPSILRIQQVVRGDSAAYFCASSQSWDTEAFFGQGTRLTVV.

In DNA form, the CDR3 reads TGCGCCAGCAGCTTACGAATAGCGGGGATACAAGAGACCCAGTACTTC. Its translation: CASSLRIAGIQETQYF. V gene TRBV5-1 combines with J gene TRBJ2-5, with 8 bases matching TRBD2. Germline V lookup: CDR1 SGHRS, CDR2 YFSETQ. The CDR3 contains 16 residues. After removal of 2 bases from V and 2 bases from J, the junction contained 8 bases not matched to a gene.

The genes are TRBV20-1 and TRBJ2-7; either TRBD1 or TRBD2 may supply D (5 bases each). Germline CDR1 reads DFQATT; CDR2 reads SNEGSKA (reference sequence). CDR3 size: 13 residues. The V end lost 0 bases, the J end lost 6 bases, and 12 bases lay between the germline ends. The CDR3 here is CSARDGASGEQYF. The DNA for the CDR3 is TGCAGTGCTAGAGACGGGGCATCCGGCGAGCAGTACTTC.

This sequence joins TRBV20-1 and TRBJ2-7; TRBD1 might be the D (5 bases). This CDR3 is 12 amino acids long. Germline loops: CDR1 DFQATT, CDR2 SNEGSKA (reference sequence). V shed 5 bases and J shed 3 bases, with 11 bases lying between them. Here the CDR3 reads CSARPDIYEQYF. In nucleotides, the CDR3 is TGCAGTGCTCGTCCGGACATCTACGAGCAGTACTTC.

V usage is TRBV6-5 and J usage is TRBJ2-7; TRBD2 matches 7 bases. The CDR3 is 14 amino acids. Germline values: CDR1 MNHEY, CDR2 SVGAGI. J was trimmed by 7 bases and V by 0 bases; bases with no gene match: 6. CDR3 residues: CASSYSSGAEEQYF. CDR3 in DNA: TGTGCCAGCAGTTACTCCAGCGGGGCCGAGGAGCAGTACTTC.

This sequence joins TRBV20-1 and TRBJ2-5; TRBD1 agrees at 9 bases. The ends lost 8 bases at V and 4 bases at J; junction bases unmatched: 11. Germline lookup yields CDR1 DFQATT and CDR2 SNEGSKA (reference sequence). The CDR3 is made up of 14 amino acids. CDR3 region: CSPLSNRGRETQYF. CDR3 DNA sequence: TGCAGTCCTCTGAGCAACAGGGGGCGAGAGACCCAGTACTTC.

The J gene is TRBJ2-5, the V gene TRBV11-2, with TRBD1 identical over 12 bases. Per the germline V gene, CDR1 is SGHAT and CDR2 is FQNNGV. This CDR3 is 15 amino acids long. J gave up 4 bases and V 8 bases, and 8 bases lay outside the gene matches. The CDR3 bases are TGTGCCAGCGGCTGGGGACAGGGGGCTGGAGAGACCCAGTACTTC. This encodes CASGWGQGAGETQYF. Based on the CDR3 plus reference TRBV11-2 and TRBJ2-5, the full variable domain is EAGVAQSPRYKIIEKRQSVAFWCNPISGHATLYWYQQILGQGPKLLIQFQNNGVVDDSQLPKDRFSAERLKGVDSTLKIQPAKLEDSAVYLCASGWGQGAGETQYFGPGTRLLVL.

This chain joins TRBV29-1 and TRBJ2-1; the D is unclear. The CDR3 extends over 14 amino acids. Trimming took 3 bases from V and 3 from J, leaving 12 bases between them. The germline V gene encodes CDR1 SQVTM and CDR2 ANQGSEA. Written as DNA, the CDR3 is TGCAGCGTTGACCCCGGGTCTAACTACAATGAGCAGTTCTTC. Translation gives CSVDPGSNYNEQFF.

The chain carries TRBV23-1 and TRBJ1-5, with TRBD1 as a possible D gene (5 bases). TRBV23-1 has ORF status, its function being uncertain. The CDR3 totals 18 residues. The germline V and J ends were trimmed by 0 bases and 2 bases, with 17 bases remaining between them. CDR3 sequence reads: CASSQSIWGWNGNQPQHF. The DNA for the CDR3 is TGCGCCAGCAGTCAATCGATCTGGGGCTGGAACGGCAATCAGCCCCAGCATTTT.

This clonotype occurred once. The rearrangement links TRBV6-5 to TRBJ2-5; D might be TRBD1 (5 bases). Trimming shortened V by 8 bases and J by 4 bases, and 14 bases separated the two germline ends. Germline lookup yields CDR1 MNHEY and CDR2 SVGAGI. The CDR3 contains 13 residues. CDR3 sequence reads: CASRFKRGETQYF. The CDR3 DNA is TGTGCCAGCCGCTTTAAAAGGGGAGAGACCCAGTACTTC.

The J gene is TRBJ2-4, the V gene TRBV28; the D gene could be TRBD1 or TRBD2 (5 bases each). Trimming pared 2 bases from V and 3 bases from J, leaving 8 bases between. The CDR3 has 14 amino acids. In germline, CDR1 is MDHEN, CDR2 SYDVKM. The CDR3, as DNA: TGTGCCAGCAGTTTAGGGACCTTCAAAAACATTCAGTACTTC. It yields the protein CASSLGTFKNIQYF.

V usage is TRBV2 and J usage is TRBJ2-2; no definite D call. This CDR3 is 11 amino acids long. Germline V gives CDR1 SNHLY, CDR2 FYNNEI. With 8 bases removed from V and 6 bases from J, the gap between germline ends came to 7 bases. CDR3 protein: CASRVSGELFF. For the CDR3, the DNA is TGTGCCAGCCGGGTCTCCGGGGAGCTGTTTTTT. Combining the CDR3 with reference TRBV2 and TRBJ2-2 gives the whole variable domain EPEVTQTPSHQVTQMGQEVILRCVPISNHLYFYWYRQILGQKVEFLVSFYNNEISEKSEIFDDQFSVERPDGSNFTLKIRSTKLEDSAMYFCASRVSGELFFGEGSRLTVL.

The CDR3 nucleotides are TGTGCCAGCAAAGGGGACAGGAACACCGGGGAGCTGTTTTTT. Translation: CASKGDRNTGELFF. The gene calls are TRBV28 and TRBJ2-2; 7 bases match TRBD1. The CDR3 contains 14 residues. V lost 7 bases to trimming and J lost 1 base; unmatched junction nucleotides: 3. Looked up from germline, CDR1 is MDHEN and CDR2 is SYDVKM.

The J gene is TRBJ1-4, the V gene TRBV3-1, with D possibly matching TRBD1 (6 bases). The CDR3 sequence is 15 residues long. V was clipped by 1 base and J by 7 bases, with 13 bases between them. Germline loops: CDR1 LGHDT, CDR2 YNNKEL (reference sequence). CDR3 in amino acids: CASSQAGGGSEKLFF. The CDR3 DNA sequence: TGTGCCAGCAGCCAAGCGGGAGGGGGAAGTGAAAAACTGTTTTTT.

This rearrangement joins TRBV29-1 to TRBJ1-2, with TRBD1 matching over 8 bases. CDR1 SQVTM and CDR2 ANQGSEA come from the germline V gene. V gave up 7 bases and J gave up 2 bases; unmatched junction bases: 6. The CDR3 is 13 amino acids. CDR3 in amino acids: CSAGQGVNYGYTF. The CDR3 DNA is TGCAGCGCCGGACAGGGCGTAAACTATGGCTACACCTTC.